These 27 T cell receptor beta chains were all obtained from the same sample, sequenced in a study of shared clonotypes between healthy human individuals. Positively selected for CCR7, the CD45RO-negative cells used as naive CD8 cells excluded terminally differentiated effector memory CD45RA+ cells. Here immunoSEQ multiplex PCR was the method, and the copy in TCRdb shows in-frame clones only, minus some. The profile covers roughly 2,000,000 clones, with approximately 94% appearing a single time and less than 1.5% taken by the ten largest. The specimen sequenced was naive CD8+ T cells sorted from blood. The receptors here all came from a young man in good health.

For this clone: One end of the junction is discordant with germline, which a read error may explain. The rearrangement joins TRBV7-9 to TRBJ1-6; D uncertain. The CDR3 spans 12 residues. Looked up from germline, CDR1 is SEHNR and CDR2 is FQNEAQ (reference sequence). CDR3 sequence reads: CASSPTGSTLHF. The CDR3 region has the DNA TGTGCCAGCAGCCCGACGGGTTCAACCCTCCACTTT.

V and J are TRBV10-3 and TRBJ1-1, with D perhaps matching TRBD1 (6 bases). Trimming removed 10 bases from V and 2 bases from J, with 14 bases in between. The CDR3 runs to 13 residues. The V gene's germline CDR1 is ENHRY and CDR2 SYGVKD. Here the CDR3 reads CAKSRDINTEAFF. The CDR3 nucleotides read TGTGCCAAGTCCCGGGACATCAACACTGAAGCTTTCTTT.

This clone has just one count. The chain is built from TRBV9 and TRBJ2-7; 7 positions agree with TRBD2. Germline assignment: CDR1 SGDLS and CDR2 YYNGEE. V lost 2 bases to trimming and J lost 0 bases; unmatched junction nucleotides: 2. This CDR3 contains 14 residues. The CDR3 sequence: CASSVSGYSYEQYF. The DNA for the CDR3 is TGTGCCAGCAGCGTTAGCGGGTACTCCTACGAGCAGTACTTC.

For the CDR3, the DNA is TGTGCCATCAGTGGGGTTAGCGGGGGGACCTACGAGCAGTACTTC. Encoded protein: CAISGVSGGTYEQYF. The genes are TRBV10-3 and TRBJ2-7; 10 nucleotides agree with TRBD2. In germline, CDR1 is ENHRY, CDR2 SYGVKD. This CDR3 spans 15 amino acids. The J segment lost 2 bases and the V segment lost 4 bases, leaving 5 bases of the junction unmatched.

This sequence joins TRBV27 and TRBJ2-7, with unresolved D. The germline V and J ends were trimmed by 2 bases and 3 bases, with 8 bases remaining between them. CDR3 length: 13 amino acids. The germline CDR1 and CDR2 sequences are MNHEY and SMNVEV (reference sequence). CDR3 nucleotide sequence: TGTGCCAGCAGTTTAAGGAAGGACTACGAGCAGTACTTC. Translated, it gives CASSLRKDYEQYF.

In the case of this clone: Other DNA sequences of this sample code for an identical CDR3. The chain links TRBV13 to TRBJ2-7; weak D call: TRBD1 (6 bases). Germline values: CDR1 PRHDT, CDR2 FYEKMQ (reference sequence). CDR3 length: 13 residues. Trimming took off 5 bases at V and 1 base at J, with 9 bases between the two ends. The CDR3 DNA reads as TGTGCCAGCAGCCCGAGGGGGTCCTACGAGCAGTACTTC. It translates to CASSPRGSYEQYF.

J is TRBJ2-5 and V is TRBV19, with D possibly being TRBD1 or TRBD2 (11 bases each). CDR1 and CDR2 (germline): LNHDA, SQIVND (reference sequence). The CDR3 contains 20 residues. V lost 5 bases and J 1 base, leaving 29 bases between the germline ends. CDR3 sequence: CASSPRTGGGLAGGQETQYF. For the CDR3, the DNA is TGTGCCAGTAGTCCACGGACAGGGGGCGGTCTAGCGGGGGGCCAAGAGACCCAGTACTTC.

This rearrangement joins TRBV7-8 to TRBJ2-7; 7 bases are a match to TRBD1. CDR1 SGHVS and CDR2 FQNEAQ come from the germline V gene. The V segment lost 6 bases and the J segment 2 bases; nucleotides outside the gene matches: 10. CDR3 length equals 15 residues. The CDR3 protein is CASSYQGQGAYEQYF. The CDR3 DNA is TGTGCCAGCAGTTACCAGGGGCAGGGGGCCTACGAGCAGTACTTC.

The chain has TRBV10-3 and TRBJ2-1; TRBD1 or TRBD2 may be the D gene (5 bases each). Germline CDR1 and CDR2: ENHRY and SYGVKD. The V end lost 3 bases, the J end lost 1 base, and 10 bases lay between the germline ends. This CDR3 spans 15 amino acids. The CDR3 bases are TGTGCCATCAGTGAACGGGGCCCTTCCTACAATGAGCAGTTCTTC. Amino acid sequence: CAISERGPSYNEQFF.

This rearrangement joins TRBV19 to TRBJ2-7; D may be TRBD2 (6 bases). The CDR3 is 14 amino acids. V lost 4 bases, J lost 0 bases, and 10 bases lay in between. The V gene's germline CDR1 is LNHDA and CDR2 SQIVND (reference sequence). CDR3 nucleotide sequence: TGTGCCAGTAGTAGGAGGGAGAGCTCCTACGAGCAGTACTTC. Translated: CASSRRESSYEQYF. The complete variable domain, with remaining parts taken from reference TRBV19 and TRBJ2-7, reads DGGITQSPKYLFRKEGQNVTLSCEQNLNHDAMYWYRQDPGQGLRLIYYSQIVNDFQKGDIAEGYSVSREKKESFPLTVTSAQKNPTAFYLCASSRRESSYEQYFGPGTRLTVT.

This clone was seen only once. This chain links TRBV4-1 with TRBJ1-1; tentative D call: TRBD1 (5 bases). The CDR3 contains 17 residues. Trimming took off 1 base at V and 2 bases at J, with 17 bases between the two ends. The germline V gene has CDR1 MGHRA and CDR2 YSYEKL. The CDR3 DNA reads as TGCGCCAGCAGCCAAGGGGGTGTTGAGACAGACAACACTGAAGCTTTCTTT. Its translation: CASSQGGVETDNTEAFF.

This clone was seen a handful of times. The identical CDR3 is also encoded by other nucleotide sequences in the sample. The V and J genes are TRBV7-9 and TRBJ1-1; the D is unclear. The CDR3 sequence is 13 residues long. CDR1 SEHNR and CDR2 FQNEAQ come from the germline V gene (reference sequence). The V end was cut by 1 base, the J end by 1 base, with 4 bases between. CDR3 sequence (DNA): TGTGCCAGCAGCTTAGGGGAGAACACTGAAGCTTTCTTT. As protein: CASSLGENTEAFF.

The chain is built from TRBV7-6 and TRBJ2-7; D is ambiguous. V gave up 1 base and J gave up 2 bases, with 12 bases separating them. The germline CDR1 and CDR2 sequences are SGHVS and FNYEAQ. CDR3 length equals 15 residues. The CDR3 sequence is CASSLGHGPPYEQYF. In nucleotides, the CDR3 is TGTGCCAGCAGCTTAGGGCACGGCCCGCCCTACGAGCAGTACTTC.

V and J are TRBV2 and TRBJ2-5; possibly TRBD2 for D (6 bases). V dropped 6 bases and J dropped 1 base, with 6 bases sitting between them. Germline-derived CDR1 and CDR2 are SNHLY and FYNNEI. The CDR3 covers 12 residues. CDR3 coding DNA: TGTGCCAGCAGGGGGGGCCAAGAGACCCAGTACTTC. Its translation: CASRGGQETQYF.

Of note for this clone: Other DNA sequences of this sample code for an identical CDR3. The chain is built from TRBV30 and TRBJ2-7, with 8 bases fitting TRBD1. Germline-derived CDR1 and CDR2 are GTSNPN and SVGIG (reference sequence). The V and J ends lost 1 base and 4 bases, in that order; junction bases with no gene match: 0. The CDR3 is 12 amino acids. The CDR3 loop reads CAWSDRGYEQYF. The CDR3, as DNA: TGTGCCTGGAGTGACAGGGGGTACGAGCAGTACTTC.

The V call is TRBV20-1, the J call TRBJ1-2, with no clear D. Trimming removed 3 bases at V and 7 bases at J, with 6 bases between. Germline V lookup: CDR1 DFQATT, CDR2 SNEGSKA (reference sequence). The CDR3 is 10 residues long. The CDR3 nucleotides read TGCAGTGCTAGTGATCTTGGCTACACCTTC. Its protein is CSASDLGYTF.

Concerning this clone itself: Other DNA sequences of this sample code for an identical CDR3. The gene calls are TRBV6-1 and TRBJ2-7, with D perhaps matching TRBD1 (5 bases). The germline V gene encodes CDR1 MNHNS and CDR2 SASEGT. Trimming left V 2 bases short and J 4 bases short, with 12 bases between. This CDR3 has 14 amino acids. The CDR3 region has the DNA TGTGCCAGCAGTGAAACAGGCAGCAGTTACGAGCAGTACTTC. Translation: CASSETGSSYEQYF.

This rearrangement joins TRBV4-1 to TRBJ2-7; a weak D match, TRBD2 (5 bases). The CDR3 extends over 17 amino acids. V dropped 1 base and J dropped 0 bases, with 16 bases sitting between them. Germline V gene data show CDR1 as MGHRA and CDR2 as YSYEKL. This CDR3 reads CASSQVGSAGGSYEQYF. CDR3 nucleotides: TGCGCCAGCAGCCAAGTCGGGTCGGCGGGCGGCTCCTACGAGCAGTACTTC.

The chain recombines TRBV19 with TRBJ2-7, with a tentative D call TRBD1 (5 bases). The CDR3 length is 15 residues. Germline lookup yields CDR1 LNHDA and CDR2 SQIVND (reference sequence). V lost 1 base, J lost 2 bases, and 12 bases lay in between. For the CDR3, the DNA is TGTGCCAGTAGTATAGCGGCAGGGTCCCCCTACGAGCAGTACTTC. The encoded protein is CASSIAAGSPYEQYF.

The chain is built from TRBV19 and TRBJ1-5; D is uncertain. Per the germline V gene, CDR1 is LNHDA and CDR2 is SQIVND (reference sequence). CDR3 length: 15 amino acids. V lost 3 bases, J lost 0 bases, and 9 bases lay in between. The CDR3 DNA reads as TGTGCCAGTAGTATTGAAGCTTATAGCAATCAGCCCCAGCATTTT. Translation: CASSIEAYSNQPQHF.

The CDR3 bases are TGTGCCATCCGGGACACCGGAACTGTGGATACGCAGTATTTT. Residues: CAIRDTGTVDTQYF. This chain joins TRBV6-1 and TRBJ2-3; tentatively, D is TRBD1 (6 bases). The CDR3 has 14 residues. Deletions cut 10 bases from V and 6 bases from J, with 20 bases between. The germline V gene has CDR1 MNHNS and CDR2 SASEGT.

This clone has only one observation. The chain has TRBV7-9 and TRBJ2-7; TRBD2 is a possible D gene (6 bases). V lost 4 bases to trimming and J lost 5 bases, with 12 bases between them. This CDR3 comprises 13 residues. Germline V gene lookup returns CDR1 SEHNR and CDR2 FQNEAQ (reference sequence). CDR3 nucleotide sequence: TGTGCCAGCAGCTCCCTGTGGGGGGACGAGCAGTACTTC. This sequence encodes CASSSLWGDEQYF.

As concerns this clone: The same CDR3 also results from other DNA sequences found in this sample. This CDR3 reads CASSLGVGTEAFF. CDR3 DNA: TGCGCCAGCAGCTTGGGGGTGGGCACTGAAGCTTTCTTT. V usage is TRBV5-1 and J usage is TRBJ1-1; D is unresolved. The V end was cut by 0 bases, the J end by 4 bases, with 7 bases between. The CDR3 has 13 residues. Looked up from germline, CDR1 is SGHRS and CDR2 is YFSETQ.

The chain uses TRBV6-1 and TRBJ2-1; TRBD1 agrees at 7 bases. Per germline, CDR1 MNHNS and CDR2 SASEGT. V was clipped by 8 bases and J by 3 bases; unmatched bases: 4. This CDR3 has 13 residues. The CDR3 here is CASEAGGYNEQFF. The CDR3 coding sequence is TGTGCCAGCGAGGCAGGGGGCTACAATGAGCAGTTCTTC.

This chain uses TRBV21-1 with TRBJ2-7; the table's D call TRBD1 went unverified against the DNA. TRBV21-1 is noted as a pseudogene. The CDR3 extends over 17 amino acids. As DNA, the CDR3 is TGTGCCAGCAGCAAAGATGTACAGGGGGCGCGGGGAAAGGAGCAGTACTTC. It codes for CASSKDVQGARGKEQYF.

The chain has TRBV10-1 and TRBJ1-2, with no clear D. The CDR3 covers 11 residues. Trimming shortened V by 2 bases and J by 4 bases, and 2 bases separated the two germline ends. Germline CDR1 reads WNHNN; CDR2 reads SYGVQD (reference sequence). The CDR3 DNA reads as TGCGCCAGCAGTGAGGCCTATGGCTACACCTTC. Translated: CASSEAYGYTF.

This chain joins TRBV29-1 and TRBJ2-7; 7 positions match TRBD1. V lost 5 bases to trimming and J lost 0 bases; unmatched junction nucleotides: 7. Germline V lookup: CDR1 SQVTM, CDR2 ANQGSEA. This CDR3 has 14 amino acids. CDR3 amino acids: CSVILPGGSYEQYF. CDR3 coding DNA: TGCAGCGTTATCCTTCCAGGGGGCTCCTACGAGCAGTACTTC.